The rows below give T cell receptor beta chains drawn from one sample of a study of cytomegalovirus exposure and HLA in healthy donors. TCRdb's table, derived via immunoSEQ multiplex PCR, lists solely in-frame clones and lacks some. The table lists about 180,000 clones, about 81% of them singletons. Sequencing was carried out using PBMCs. These TCRs come from a woman aged 25 to 45 in good health and CMV-seronegative. The CDR3 runs from the conserved cysteine through the conserved F or W. A D gene is named only where the DNA matches it firmly. Part of the rows lack a size; the others show once, few, many or a class for expanded clones.

V	D	size	J	DNA	CDR3
TRBV28	NA	NA	TRBJ2-7	TGTGCCAGCAGCGGCTACGAGCAGTACTTC	CASSGYEQYF
TRBV19	TRBD1	NA	TRBJ1-5	TGTGCCAGTAGTATCGAACAGGGGTTGGGGCAGCCCCAGCATTTT	CASSIEQGLGQPQHF
TRBV21-1	NA	once	TRBJ2-3	TGTGCCAGCACCAACAGTCTCGCCGCGCAGTATTTT	CASTNSLAAQYF
TRBV27	NA	NA	TRBJ2-7	TGTGCCAGCAGTTTATTCCCAACCTACGAGCAGTACTTC	CASSLFPTYEQYF
TRBV5-1	TRBD1	NA	TRBJ2-6	TGCGCCAGCACCCAGGGACAGGGGGGGGTATCTGGGGCCAACGTCCTGACTTTC	CASTQGQGGVSGANVLTF
TRBV7-2	TRBD1	NA	TRBJ2-2	TGTGCCAGCAGCTTAGTTGGACAGGTCAGCGGGGAGCTGTTTTTT	CASSLVGQVSGELFF
TRBV11-2	TRBD2	NA	TRBJ2-7	TGTGCCAGCAGCTTGGAACTAGCGGGAGCTAGTAGCTACGAGCAGTACTTC	CASSLELAGASSYEQYF
TRBV5-6	NA	NA	TRBJ2-1	TGTGCCAGCAGCTTGCCGGGGGTTCACTACAATGAGCAGTTCTTC	CASSLPGVHYNEQFF
TRBV19	NA	few	TRBJ2-2	TGTGCCAGTAGTGATCAGGGGCTCGGGGAGCTGTTTTTT	CASSDQGLGELFF
TRBV9	TRBD1	NA	TRBJ1-4	TGTGCCAGCAGCGAAGACAGGGTGGGTGAAAAACTGTTTTTT	CASSEDRVGEKLFF
TRBV6-4	NA	NA	TRBJ2-5	TGTGCCAGCAGTGAAGGGGAATTGGTCCGGGAGACCCAGTACTTC	CASSEGELVRETQYF
TRBV5-1	TRBD2	NA	TRBJ2-3	TGCGCCAGCAGTGGCGGGGCGGGAGGGGACACAGATACGCAGTATTTT	CASSGGAGGDTDTQYF
TRBV5-1	TRBD1	NA	TRBJ2-3	TGCGCCAGCAGCTCGGGACAGAGTACAGATACGCAGTATTTT	CASSSGQSTDTQYF
TRBV29-1	TRBD1	NA	TRBJ1-4	TGCAGCGTACGGACAGGGGATGAAAAACTGTTTTTT	CSVRTGDEKLFF
TRBV7-2	NA	few	TRBJ2-5	TGTGCCAGCAGCTTAGGGACATTGGCCGAGACCCAGTACTTC	CASSLGTLAETQYF
TRBV18	TRBD1	once	TRBJ1-1	TGTGCCAGCTCACCTGGACAGGGAATACGCACTGAAGCTTTCTTT	CASSPGQGIRTEAFF
TRBV7-2	NA	NA	TRBJ2-5	TGTGCCAGCAGCTTTAAGGGGGAAGAGACCCAGTACTTC	CASSFKGEETQYF